This T cell receptor beta chain appears in the sequencing data of a study of immune heterogeneity within non-small cell lung tumors (dated by TCRdb to 2016 to 2018). Describing the broader study: Histology comprised a handful of squamous cell carcinomas, approximately nine non-squamous carcinomas and 1 tumor not otherwise specified. The study combined whole-exome sequencing, RNA-seq and TCR beta repertoire sequencing of multiple spatially distinct regions from each NSCLC tumor to examine intratumoral immune heterogeneity. Neoantigen binding to each patient's HLA alleles was predicted with netMHCpan-3.0 for mutant peptides of 8 to 11 amino acids. TCR repertoire analysis included 55 to 65 tumor loci from under 16 patients, whereas transcriptome data included only approximately 44 loci from about a dozen patients.

The TCR beta CDR3 region was amplified with a multiplex PCR system whose first round ran for roughly 9 cycles using 32 V-gene forward primers and 13 J-gene reverse primers. The first PCR round was done with a QIAGEN Multiplex PCR Kit, and the primer sequences were filed in Chinese patent CN105087789A. Illumina universal primers were added in a second PCR round performed with the Phusion High-Fidelity PCR Kit. Sequencing of the TCR libraries was done on the Illumina HiSeq X Ten platform in paired-end mode with a 151 bp read length. From the authors' description of their analysis: Cutadapt removed reads without multiplex PCR primers, PEAR merged read pairs, and MiXCR with default settings called CDR3 regions. Repertoire diversity was assessed by Shannon entropy, and clonality was calculated as one minus the Shannon entropy divided by the ln of the count of productive unique sequences. Clonotypes present at frequencies of at least 0.5% were defined as dominant or high-frequency T-cell clones. The public reads were reprocessed in TCRdb via fastp at Q25 and MiXCR, keeping in-frame beta chains. Every distinct CDR3 protein forms one entry, paired with its most common genes and DNA. For this entry, the V and J calls and clone size follow TCRdb and not the study's own pipeline. This sample lists 4,400 or so distinct CDR3 sequences; 24% were detected once. The top ten constitute about 9.8% of the sample.

In the germline V gene (reference sequence), CDR1 corresponds to LNHNV and CDR2 to YYDKDF. V is shortened by 4 bases, J by 7 bases, and the region joining them spans 10 bases. Reading from cysteine to phenylalanine, the CDR3 counts 13 amino acids. Only CDR3 DNA is held: 39 bases, read in frame from base 1. Results and caveats for the whole study, not just this receptor: Individual patients mostly had different high-frequency TCR beta clonotypes. Local T-cell repertoire clonality showed a statistically significant but moderate positive correlation with local tumor mutational burden (R about 0.33). Within a given patient, the same dominant CDR3B clonotypes showed up repeatedly across loci, although different tumor locations also carried unique high-frequency clones.

Genomic DNA extracted from bulk tumor tissue served as TCR template, with about 0.65 ug gDNA amplified per sample. During surgery, multiple biopsies were taken from each primary tumor, with sampling sites spaced as far apart as possible within the tumor mass. The study cohort was described as untreated and was composed of newly diagnosed NSCLC cases undergoing curative surgery. The donors were about 14 patients with newly diagnosed non-small cell lung cancer who were having surgery with curative intent. Two independent pathologists examined the resected tumor masses. Sequencing was performed only on DNA and RNA samples of high quality. This clonotype qualifies as medium-sized (0.01 to 0.1%). Its binding antigen is unknown. Base-call qualities are not available, and no considerably larger clone is one nucleotide away.

The sequenced material came from lung tumor tissue. The chain couples TRBV15 to TRBJ1-4; no confident D gene assignment can be made. This TCR came from a man aged 50 or older with non-small cell lung cancer. The CDR3 region reads CATSMGAGEKLFF. The sequenced DNA is TGTGCCACCAGCATGGGAGCAGGTGAAAAACTGTTTTTT.